A selection of T cell receptor beta chains follows, all from one sample in a study of blood T cell repertoires in COVID-19. Profiled with immunoSEQ multiplex PCR; TCRdb holds only in-frame clones, not every one. This table has around 97,000 clones, 80% to 90% appearing once. Sequencing was done on a sample of peripheral blood. Receptors originate from a human donor in a cohort sampled during active COVID-19. Both conserved end residues are part of each CDR3. A D gene is named only where the DNA matches it firmly. A clone size is listed for some rows: how often the clone was seen (once, few, many), or a class if it is expanded.

v_call	clone_size	j_call	d_call	cdr3_nt	cdr3_aa
TRBV7-9	NA	TRBJ2-1	TRBD1	TGTGCCAGCAGCCCCAGGACAGGGGGCTCCTACAATGAGCAGTTCTTC	CASSPRTGGSYNEQFF
TRBV28	NA	TRBJ2-1	NA	TGTGCCAGCAGTTTGGACAGCTCCTACAATGAGCAGTTCTTC	CASSLDSSYNEQFF
TRBV7-2	NA	TRBJ1-2	NA	TGTGCCAGCAGCTTAGGCCCGGGAGGCGAGGTGGGCTACACCTTC	CASSLGPGGEVGYTF
TRBV7-2	once	TRBJ1-2	NA	TGTGCCAGCAGCTTAGACGGGGTTAGTGGCTACACCTTC	CASSLDGVSGYTF
TRBV19	NA	TRBJ1-6	NA	TGTGCCAGTAGCATCGGGGGGGCGCTTTCACCCCTCCACTTT	CASSIGGALSPLHF
TRBV27	NA	TRBJ2-5	TRBD1	TGTGCCAGCAGTTCGCACCCTCCGACAGGGCAAAAGACCCAGTACTTC	CASSSHPPTGQKTQYF
TRBV28	NA	TRBJ2-3	NA	TGTGCCAGCATCCTTCGAGGGGGGGGCCTCGGCACAGATACGCAGTATTTT	CASILRGGGLGTDTQYF
TRBV5-1	NA	TRBJ1-4	TRBD1	TGCGCCAGCAGCTCCTCCGGGACAGGGGATGAAAAACTGTTTTTT	CASSSSGTGDEKLFF
TRBV3-1/TRBV3-2	NA	TRBJ2-4	NA	TGTGCCAGCAGCCCAAGAGAGAGTAAAAACATTCAGTACTTC	CASSPRESKNIQYF
TRBV7-3	NA	TRBJ1-6	NA	TGTGCCAGCAGCTTATCCCAGGGAACCAATTCACCCCTCCACTTT	CASSLSQGTNSPLHF
TRBV28	NA	TRBJ2-7	NA	TGTGCCAGCAGTTTATCATCGACAGGAGCCTACGAGCAGTACTTC	CASSLSSTGAYEQYF
TRBV4-1	NA	TRBJ1-1	NA	TGCGCCAGTGCCACCGGAGGCACTGAAGCTTTCTTT	CASATGGTEAFF
TRBV25-1	NA	TRBJ2-5	TRBD1	TGTGCCAGCACGGGACAGGGTGAGACCCAGTACTTC	CASTGQGETQYF
TRBV7-2	NA	TRBJ1-6	NA	TGTGCCAGCAGCTTAGGGGGGGGACATGGGTCACCCCTCCACTTT	CASSLGGGHGSPLHF
TRBV7-9	NA	TRBJ1-3	NA	TGTGCCAGCAGTCACTCCGGGGGGGGAGGAAACACCATATATTTT	CASSHSGGGGNTIYF
TRBV28	NA	TRBJ2-6	TRBD1	TGTGCCAGCAGTTCTACAGGGGACCGCTCTGGGGCCAACGTCCTGACTTTC	CASSSTGDRSGANVLTF
TRBV7-8	once	TRBJ2-7	NA	TGTGCCAGCAGCTTAGCCGGGACAAACGAGCAGTACTTC	CASSLAGTNEQYF
TRBV6-5	NA	TRBJ1-1	NA	TGTGCCAGCAGTTACTGGGGGGGAACGAACACTGAAGCTTTCTTT	CASSYWGGTNTEAFF
TRBV4-2	NA	TRBJ1-4	NA	TGTGCCAGCCAAAGCGCAACTAATGAAAAACTGTTTTTT	CASQSATNEKLFF
TRBV20-1	NA	TRBJ2-3	TRBD2	TGCAGTGCTAGTACAACTAGCGTCACAGATACGCAGTATTTT	CSASTTSVTDTQYF
TRBV11-2	NA	TRBJ2-1	TRBD2	TGTGCCAGCACCTCCGCCGGCCTAGCGGGAGCTAAGGGTGAGCAGTTCTTC	CASTSAGLAGAKGEQFF
TRBV10-2	NA	TRBJ2-1	TRBD2	TGCGCCAGCAGTTCTGGAAGCGGGATCCGAGGGTGGGATGAGTTCTTC	CASSSGSGIRGWDEFF
TRBV13	NA	TRBJ2-5	NA	TGTGCCAGCAGCCCCCAGGGGGAGGTAGAAGAGACCCAGTACTTC	CASSPQGEVEETQYF
TRBV11-3	NA	TRBJ1-5	NA	TGTGCCAGCAGCTTAGCCCGACGGGGTGGCGGTTGGGAGGAAAATCAGCCCCAGCATTTT	CASSLARRGGGWEENQPQHF
TRBV27	few	TRBJ2-7	TRBD2	TGTGCCAGCAGTTTATCCCTAGCGGACACTTACGAGCAGTACTTC	CASSLSLADTYEQYF
TRBV4-3	NA	TRBJ2-7	NA	TGCGCCAGCAGCCCCGGGCGGGGCTCCTACGAGCAGTACTTC	CASSPGRGSYEQYF
TRBV7-2	few	TRBJ2-1	TRBD1	TGTGCCAGCAGTCTCAGGGGACAGGGGTTCCGTGAGCAGTTCTTC	CASSLRGQGFREQFF
TRBV7-2	few	TRBJ1-5	NA	TGTGCCAGCAGCCCCGACAGGTTCAATCAGCCCCAGCATTTT	CASSPDRFNQPQHF